The TCR beta chain described here comes from a study of blood T cell repertoires in COVID-19. In the study overall: Spain, Italy and the United States supplied samples that represented acute and convalescent COVID-19.

Here immunoSEQ multiplex PCR was the method, and the copy in TCRdb shows in-frame clones only, minus some. The profile covers fewer than 300,000 clones, with around four fifths appearing a single time and roughly 10% taken by the ten largest. This clone was detected a few times. The sequence derives from a woman in her fifties or sixties who had recovered from COVID-19. Sequenced sample: peripheral blood.

The CDR3 region is CASSLEGYGYTF. CDR3 DNA: TGCGCCAGCAGCTTGGAGGGGTACGGCTACACCTTC. The genes are TRBV5-1 and TRBJ1-2, with D maybe TRBD1 (5 bases). Germline CDR1 reads SGHRS; CDR2 reads YFSETQ. This CDR3 is 12 amino acids long. V was cut by 0 bases and J by 8 bases, with 8 bases left in between.